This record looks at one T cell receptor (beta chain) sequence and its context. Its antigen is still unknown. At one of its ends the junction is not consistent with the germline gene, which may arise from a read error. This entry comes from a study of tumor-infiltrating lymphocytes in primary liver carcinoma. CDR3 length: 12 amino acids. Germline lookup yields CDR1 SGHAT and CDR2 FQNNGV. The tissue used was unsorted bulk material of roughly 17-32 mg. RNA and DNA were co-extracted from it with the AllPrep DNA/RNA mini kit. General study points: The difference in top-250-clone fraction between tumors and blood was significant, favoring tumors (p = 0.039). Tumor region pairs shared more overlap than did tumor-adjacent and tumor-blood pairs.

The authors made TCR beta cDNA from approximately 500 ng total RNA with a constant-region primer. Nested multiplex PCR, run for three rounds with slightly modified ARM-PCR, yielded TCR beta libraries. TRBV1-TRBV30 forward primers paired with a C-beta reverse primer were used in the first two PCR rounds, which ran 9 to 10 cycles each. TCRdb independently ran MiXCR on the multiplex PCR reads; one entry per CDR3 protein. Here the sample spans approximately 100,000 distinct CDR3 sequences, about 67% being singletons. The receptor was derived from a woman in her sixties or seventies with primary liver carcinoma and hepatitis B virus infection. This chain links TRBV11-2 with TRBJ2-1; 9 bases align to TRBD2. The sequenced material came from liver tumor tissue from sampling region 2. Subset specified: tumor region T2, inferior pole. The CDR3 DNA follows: TGTGCCAGGGGCTTATACGGGCTAGCGGGGTTCTTT. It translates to CARGLYGLAGFF.